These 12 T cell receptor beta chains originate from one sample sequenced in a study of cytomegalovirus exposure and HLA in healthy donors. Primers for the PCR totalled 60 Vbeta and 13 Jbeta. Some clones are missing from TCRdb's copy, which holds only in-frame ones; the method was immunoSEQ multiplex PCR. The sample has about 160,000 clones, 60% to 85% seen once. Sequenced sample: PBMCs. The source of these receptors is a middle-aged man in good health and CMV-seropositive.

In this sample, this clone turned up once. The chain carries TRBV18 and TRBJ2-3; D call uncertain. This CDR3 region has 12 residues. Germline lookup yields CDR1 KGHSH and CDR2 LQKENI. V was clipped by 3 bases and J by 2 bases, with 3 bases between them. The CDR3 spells CASSPYTDTQYF. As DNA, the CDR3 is TGTGCCAGCTCACCCTACACAGATACGCAGTATTTT.

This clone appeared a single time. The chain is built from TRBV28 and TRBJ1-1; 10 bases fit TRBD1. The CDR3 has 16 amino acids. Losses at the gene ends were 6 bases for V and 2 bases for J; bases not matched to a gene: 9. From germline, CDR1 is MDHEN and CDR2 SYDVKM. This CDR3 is CASSRPGTGVNTEAFF. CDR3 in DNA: TGTGCCAGCAGCCGTCCCGGGACAGGGGTCAACACTGAAGCTTTCTTT.

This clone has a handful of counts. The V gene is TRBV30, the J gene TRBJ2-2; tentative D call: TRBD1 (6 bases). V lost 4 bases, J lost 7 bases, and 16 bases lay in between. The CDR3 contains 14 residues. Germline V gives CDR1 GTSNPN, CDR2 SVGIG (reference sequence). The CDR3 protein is CAWTLRGSNGELFF. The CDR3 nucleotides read TGTGCCTGGACCCTCAGGGGTTCAAACGGGGAGCTGTTTTTT.

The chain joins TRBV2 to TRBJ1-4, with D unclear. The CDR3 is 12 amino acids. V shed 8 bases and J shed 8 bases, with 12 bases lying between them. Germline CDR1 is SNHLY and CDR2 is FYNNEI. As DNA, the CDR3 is TGTGCCAGCCACTTCCACGGGGAAAAACTGTTTTTT. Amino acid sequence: CASHFHGEKLFF.

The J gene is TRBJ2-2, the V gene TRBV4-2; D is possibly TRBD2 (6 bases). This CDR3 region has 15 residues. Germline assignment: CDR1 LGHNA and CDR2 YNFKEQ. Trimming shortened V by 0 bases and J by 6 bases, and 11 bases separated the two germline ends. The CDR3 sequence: CASSQETSKAGELFF. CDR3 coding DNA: TGTGCCAGCAGCCAAGAGACTAGTAAGGCCGGGGAGCTGTTTTTT.

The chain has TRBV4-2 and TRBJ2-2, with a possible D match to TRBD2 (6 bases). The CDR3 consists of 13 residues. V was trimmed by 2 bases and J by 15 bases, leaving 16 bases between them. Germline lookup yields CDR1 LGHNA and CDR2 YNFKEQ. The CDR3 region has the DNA TGTGCCAGCAGCCAACGCGGACTACCCCGGGTGTTTTTT. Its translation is CASSQRGLPRVFF.

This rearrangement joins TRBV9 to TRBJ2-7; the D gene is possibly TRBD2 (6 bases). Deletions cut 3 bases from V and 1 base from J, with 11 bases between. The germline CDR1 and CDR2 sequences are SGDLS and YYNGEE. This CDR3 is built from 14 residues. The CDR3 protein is CASSAGVTSYEQYF. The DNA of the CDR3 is TGTGCCAGCAGCGCGGGAGTTACTTCCTACGAGCAGTACTTC.

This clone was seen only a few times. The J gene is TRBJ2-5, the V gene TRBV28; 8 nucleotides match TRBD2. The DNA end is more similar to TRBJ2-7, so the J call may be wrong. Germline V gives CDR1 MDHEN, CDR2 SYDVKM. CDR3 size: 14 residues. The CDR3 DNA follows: TGTGCCAGCAGTTTAGGCGGGAGGTCCTACGAGCAGTACTTC. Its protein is CASSLGGRSYEQYF.

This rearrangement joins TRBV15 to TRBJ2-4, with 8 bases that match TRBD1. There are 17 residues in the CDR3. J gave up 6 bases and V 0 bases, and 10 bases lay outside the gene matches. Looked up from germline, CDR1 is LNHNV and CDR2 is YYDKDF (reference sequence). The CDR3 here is CATSRDAGRTGLNIQYF. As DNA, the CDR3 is TGTGCCACCAGCAGAGATGCGGGTCGGACAGGGTTAAACATTCAGTACTTC.

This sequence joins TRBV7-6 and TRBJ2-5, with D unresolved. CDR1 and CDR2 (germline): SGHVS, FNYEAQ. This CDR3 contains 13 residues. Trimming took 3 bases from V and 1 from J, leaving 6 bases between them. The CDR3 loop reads CASSFRVQETQYF. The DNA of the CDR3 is TGTGCCAGCAGCTTTAGAGTCCAAGAGACCCAGTACTTC.

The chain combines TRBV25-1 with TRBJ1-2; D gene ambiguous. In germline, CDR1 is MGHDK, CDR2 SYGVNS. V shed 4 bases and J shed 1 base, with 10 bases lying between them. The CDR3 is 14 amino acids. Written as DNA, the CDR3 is TGTGCCAGCAGTGCCGACAACGGTAACTATGGCTACACCTTC. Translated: CASSADNGNYGYTF.

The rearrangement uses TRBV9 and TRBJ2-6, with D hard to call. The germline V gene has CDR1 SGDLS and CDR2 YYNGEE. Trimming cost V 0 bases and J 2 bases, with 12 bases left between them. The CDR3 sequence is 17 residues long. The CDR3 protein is CASSVGYSGAGANVLTF. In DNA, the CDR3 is TGTGCCAGCAGCGTAGGGTACTCGGGTGCTGGGGCCAACGTCCTGACTTTC.